This T cell receptor beta chain was sequenced for a study of T cells expressing NK-cell markers. Study-level information: Seropositivity for HCMV was found in most of the eight sequenced donors, with one seronegative. Findings and caveats of the study: The study found these clonotypes also leading the CD3+CD56-NKG2C+ fraction in a few donors.

Germline values: CDR1 MNHEY, CDR2 SVGEGT. The CDR3 is 17 amino acids. For this clonotype: The antigen is not known.

The authors generated TCR beta cDNA through 5'RACE template switching with UMIs. TCRdb re-called the 5' RACE reads; every CDR3 protein appears as one record, without DNA. This sample's clone table lists approximately 550,000 distinct CDR3 sequences. The sequence was collected from a man aged 18 to 29 in good health. Sequenced sample: blood T cells: a sorted CD56 or NKG2C T cell subset, CD4+ or CD8+ T cells, or bulk PBMC T cells (not recorded which). This chain links TRBV6-2 or TRBV6-3 with TRBJ2-2; absent DNA, TCRdb's TRBD1 call cannot be checked. This chain's CDR3 is CASSSGQAALGTGELFF.